This T cell receptor (beta chain) was obtained from a study of blood T cell repertoires in COVID-19. V lost 1 base to trimming and J lost 1 base, with 7 bases between them. Germline V gives CDR1 SGHAT, CDR2 FQDESV (reference sequence). The CDR3 is made up of 14 amino acids. The data were produced by immunoSEQ multiplex PCR, yet TCRdb's version contains in-frame clones alone and is incomplete. The profile shows 150,000 or so clones, 90% to 95% of them singletons. Seattle enrolled patients during active infection and tracked them longitudinally. The source material was peripheral blood. This chain joins TRBV11-1 and TRBJ1-1; possibly TRBD1 for D (5 bases). The source of this sequence is a woman in her fifties or sixties with COVID-19, enrolled during active disease. The CDR3 loop is CASSLGTQNTEAFF. CDR3 in DNA: TGTGCCAGCAGCTTAGGGACACAGAACACTGAAGCTTTCTTT.